This entry describes one T cell receptor (beta chain). A single count supports this clone. The antigen it binds to is not known. No base quality information exists; no much larger clone differs at one position. TCRbeta CDR3 regions were amplified from genomic DNA using the immunoSEQ Assay, a bias-controlled multiplex PCR. In the authors' own workflow: The number of nucleated cells in each sample was estimated by amplification of reference gene primers within the assay. Sequence reads were collapsed and filtered to measure the absolute abundance of every unique TCRbeta CDR3 rearrangement. For each sample, productive Simpson clonality was calculated as the square root of Simpson's diversity index across productive rearrangements. TCRdb re-hosts the immuneACCESS table, in-frame sequences only. Its copies lack some clones; in the studies checked, an unresolved V gene accounts for under half of them, and the cause for the rest is not known. V and J calls and clone size are copied from that table; D and trimming were computed from the DNA. Within this sample are 120,000 to 150,000 clones, with about 84% of them counted one time only. Roughly 13% of the sample goes to the ten largest clones.

CDR3 length: 13 amino acids, cysteine to phenylalanine. Here the CDR3 DNA is all that survives: 39 bases in frame from base 1. CDR1 and CDR2 were assigned from the germline V gene as MGHDK and SYGVNS. V is trimmed back by 4 bases and J by 6 bases, and the junction contains 5 bases that no gene match accounts for. The collaborating institutions used their own protocols to collect whole blood in K2EDTA tubes. For TCRbeta analysis, collaborators shipped samples as frozen whole blood, isolated PBMCs, or DNA extracted from either of those sample types. The data were taken from a study of blood T cell repertoires in COVID-19 (dated by TCRdb to about 2020). Regarding the study in general: The collaborator samples originated in the United States, Italy and Spain and spanned the acute and convalescent phases of COVID-19. The samples were drawn from the first 160 participants of the ongoing ImmuneRACE study and from roughly 1,300 subjects provided by 6 global collaborators. Sample metadata almost always included a de-identified subject ID, COVID-19 status, age in years and sex. Subjects who had been exposed to COVID-19, were actively infected with it, or had recovered from it provided the deeply sampled blood TCRbeta repertoires that made up the dataset. The repertoires were made available in a free public database intended to serve as a resource for research on the immune response to SARS-CoV-2. The material from the prospective study consisted of cDNA or gDNA derived from T cells, B-cell-depleted T cells, or PBMCs. Where available, HLA class I and class II types were taken from metadata supplied by the sample provider and were not determined by assay-based typing.

The investigation overall reported the following: The amount of clinical and demographic metadata varied by source and participant and was provided uncurated.

Sequencing was carried out using peripheral blood. This sequence originates from a man between 60 and 75 years old with active or convalescent COVID-19. The receptor chain draws on TRBV25-1 and TRBJ1-2; 7 junctional bases match TRBD1. The nucleotide sequence is given as TGTGCCAGCAGTGCCTCTGACAGGGATGGCTACACCTTC. Its translation is CASSASDRDGYTF.